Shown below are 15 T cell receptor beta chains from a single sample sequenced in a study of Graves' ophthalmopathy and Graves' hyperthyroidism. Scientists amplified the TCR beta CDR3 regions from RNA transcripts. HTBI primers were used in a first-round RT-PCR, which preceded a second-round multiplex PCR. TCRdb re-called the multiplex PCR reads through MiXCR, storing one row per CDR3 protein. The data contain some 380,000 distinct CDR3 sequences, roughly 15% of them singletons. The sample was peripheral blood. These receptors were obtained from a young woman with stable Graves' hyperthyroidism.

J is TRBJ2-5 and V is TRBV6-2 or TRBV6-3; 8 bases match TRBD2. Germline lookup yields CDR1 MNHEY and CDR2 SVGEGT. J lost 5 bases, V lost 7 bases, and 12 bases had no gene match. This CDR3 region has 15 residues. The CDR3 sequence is CASTRTSSTRETQYF. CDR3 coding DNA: TGTGCCAGCACTCGGACTAGCTCAACGCGGGAGACCCAGTACTTC.

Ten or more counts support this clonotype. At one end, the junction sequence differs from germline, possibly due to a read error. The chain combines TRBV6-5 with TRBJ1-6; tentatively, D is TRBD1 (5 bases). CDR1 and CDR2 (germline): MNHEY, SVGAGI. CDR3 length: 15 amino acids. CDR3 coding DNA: TGTACCAGCAGTTACGACGCAGGGTCTGGTTCACCCCTCCACTTT. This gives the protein CTSSYDAGSGSPLHF.

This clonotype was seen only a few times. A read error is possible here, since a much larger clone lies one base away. The CDR3 here is CASSRGGQLYGYSF. The CDR3 DNA follows: TGTGCCAGCAGTCGCGGGGGACAGCTCTATGGCTACAGCTTC. The rearrangement uses TRBV28 and TRBJ1-2; 7 positions match TRBD1. CDR1 MDHEN and CDR2 SYDVKM come from the germline V gene. The CDR3 totals 14 residues.

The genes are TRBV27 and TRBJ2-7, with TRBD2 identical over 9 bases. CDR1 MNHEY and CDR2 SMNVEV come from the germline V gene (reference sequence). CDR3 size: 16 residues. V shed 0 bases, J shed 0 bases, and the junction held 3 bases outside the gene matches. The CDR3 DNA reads TGTGCCAGCAGTTTATCGTCTAGCGGGATCTCCTACGAGCAGTACTTC. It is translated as CASSLSSSGISYEQYF.

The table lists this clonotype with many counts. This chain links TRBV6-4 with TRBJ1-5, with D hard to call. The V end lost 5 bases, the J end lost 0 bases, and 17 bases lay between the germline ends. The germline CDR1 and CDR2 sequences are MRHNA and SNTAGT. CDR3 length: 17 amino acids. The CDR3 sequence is CASSRQGSDYSNQPQHF. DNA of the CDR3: TGTGCCAGCAGTCGCCAAGGGTCAGACTATAGCAATCAGCCCCAGCATTTT.

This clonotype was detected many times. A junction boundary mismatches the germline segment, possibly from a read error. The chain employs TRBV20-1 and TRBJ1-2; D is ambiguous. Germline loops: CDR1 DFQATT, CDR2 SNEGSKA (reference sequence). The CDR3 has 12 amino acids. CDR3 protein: CSAAITNYSYTF. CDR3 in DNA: TGCAGTGCGGCGATTACTAACTATAGCTACACCTTC.

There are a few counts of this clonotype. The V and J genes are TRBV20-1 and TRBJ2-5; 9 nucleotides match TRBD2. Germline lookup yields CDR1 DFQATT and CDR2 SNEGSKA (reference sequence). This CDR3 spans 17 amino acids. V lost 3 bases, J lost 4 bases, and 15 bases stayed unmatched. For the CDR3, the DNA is TGCAGTGCTAGCTGGTCCCTAGCGGGGCCAGTCGGAGAGACCCAGTACTTC. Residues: CSASWSLAGPVGETQYF.

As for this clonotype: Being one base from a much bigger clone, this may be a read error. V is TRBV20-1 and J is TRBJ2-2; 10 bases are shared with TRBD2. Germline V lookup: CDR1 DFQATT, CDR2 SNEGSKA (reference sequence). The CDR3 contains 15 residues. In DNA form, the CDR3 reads TGCAGTGCTCCACGAGCGGGGGGGAACACCGGGGAGCTGTTGTTT. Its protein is CSAPRAGGNTGELLF.

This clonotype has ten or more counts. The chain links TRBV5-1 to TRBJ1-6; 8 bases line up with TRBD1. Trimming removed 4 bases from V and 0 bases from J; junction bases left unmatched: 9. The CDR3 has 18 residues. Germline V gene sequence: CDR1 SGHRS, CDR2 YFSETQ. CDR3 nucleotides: TGCGCCAGCAGCGAAAGGGGACAGGTTATCTCCTATAATTCACCCCTCCACTTT. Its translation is CASSERGQVISYNSPLHF.

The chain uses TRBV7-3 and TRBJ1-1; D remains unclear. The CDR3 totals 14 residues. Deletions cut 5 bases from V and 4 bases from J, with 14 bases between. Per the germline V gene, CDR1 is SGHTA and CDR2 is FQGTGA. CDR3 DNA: TGTGCCAGCAGCCGGGGAGGGCTTATCACTGAAGCTTTCTTT. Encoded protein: CASSRGGLITEAFF.

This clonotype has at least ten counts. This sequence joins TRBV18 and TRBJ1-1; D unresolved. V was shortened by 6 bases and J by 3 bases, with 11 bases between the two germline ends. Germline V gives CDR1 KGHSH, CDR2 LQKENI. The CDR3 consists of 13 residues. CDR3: CASSQQRDTEAFF. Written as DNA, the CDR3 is TGTGCCAGCTCGCAGCAGAGGGACACTGAAGCTTTCTTT. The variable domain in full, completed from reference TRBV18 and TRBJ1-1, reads NAGVMQNPRHLVRRRGQEARLRCSPMKGHSHVYWYRQLPEEGLKFMVYLQKENIIDESGMPKERFSAEFPKEGPSILRIQQVVRGDSAAYFCASSQQRDTEAFFGQGTRLTVV.

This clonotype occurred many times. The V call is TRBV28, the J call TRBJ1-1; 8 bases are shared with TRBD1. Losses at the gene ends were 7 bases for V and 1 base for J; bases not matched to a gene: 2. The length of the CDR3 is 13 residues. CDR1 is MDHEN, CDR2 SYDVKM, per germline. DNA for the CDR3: TGTGCCAGCAAAGACAGGGGGAACACTGAAGCTTTCTTT. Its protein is CASKDRGNTEAFF.

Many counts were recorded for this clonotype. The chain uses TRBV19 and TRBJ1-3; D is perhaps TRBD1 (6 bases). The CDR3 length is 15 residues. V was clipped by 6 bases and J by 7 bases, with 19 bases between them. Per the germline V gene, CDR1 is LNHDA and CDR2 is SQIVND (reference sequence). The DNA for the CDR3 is TGTGCCAGTAGCCGATCCCAGGGGCAGGGCAACACCATATATTTT. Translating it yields CASSRSQGQGNTIYF.

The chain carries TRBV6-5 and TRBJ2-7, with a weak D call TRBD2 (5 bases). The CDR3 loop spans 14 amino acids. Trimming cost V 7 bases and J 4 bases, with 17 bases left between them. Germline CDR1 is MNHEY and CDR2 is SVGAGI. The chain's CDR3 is CASISSGFIYEQYF. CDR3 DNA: TGTGCCAGCATTTCCTCGGGATTTATTTACGAGCAGTACTTC.

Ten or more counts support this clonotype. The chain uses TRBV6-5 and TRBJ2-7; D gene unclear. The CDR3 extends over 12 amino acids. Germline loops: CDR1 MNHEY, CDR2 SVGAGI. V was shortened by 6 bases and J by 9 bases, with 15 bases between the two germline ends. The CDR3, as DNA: TGTGCCAGCAGCCCGACCGGTATAGGGCAGTACTTC. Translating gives CASSPTGIGQYF.